Shown below are 26 T cell receptor beta chains from a single sample sequenced in a study of blood T cells in healthy people across ages. Primed by a sample-barcoded 5' primer and a J-beta primer mix, a second PCR proceeded for about 6 to 11 cycles. From the 5' RACE reads, TCRdb called clonotypes with MiXCR, one entry per CDR3 protein. Of around 1,500,000 distinct CDR3 sequences listed, roughly 27% are singletons. The sample was blood. The receptors were sampled from a young woman in good health.

The chain uses TRBV12-3 or TRBV12-4 and TRBJ2-2, with D possibly TRBD2 on 5 matching bases. CDR3 length equals 15 residues. Trimming took 3 bases from V and 6 from J, leaving 14 bases between them. The CDR3 DNA reads as TGTGCCAGCAGTTTTCGGCTAGCTCGGGCCGGGGAGCTGTTTTTT. It translates to CASSFRLARAGELFF.

This clonotype was detected ten times or more. This chain uses TRBV9 with TRBJ2-7; D remains unclear. The germline V gene has CDR1 SGDLS and CDR2 YYNGEE. CDR3 length: 15 amino acids. V was trimmed by 0 bases and J by 2 bases, leaving 12 bases between them. CDR3 coding DNA: TGTGCCAGCAGCGTAGGACCGGACGGGCCCTACGAGCAGTACTTC. This sequence encodes CASSVGPDGPYEQYF.

This clonotype was seen more than once but under ten times. This clone may be a read error of a much larger clone one base away. The CDR3 spells CSAPRAPSEETQFF. CDR3 in DNA: TGCAGTGCCCCACGGGCCCCGTCAGAAGAGACCCAGTTCTTC. This chain joins TRBV20-1 and TRBJ2-5, with D hard to call. The better agreement between TRBJ2-1 and the DNA end casts doubt on the J call. The germline V gene has CDR1 DFQATT and CDR2 SNEGSKA (reference sequence). The CDR3 is 14 amino acids.

This clonotype occurred a few times. This chain uses TRBV4-1 with TRBJ2-1; D tentatively reads TRBD1 or TRBD2 (5 bases each). Germline lookup yields CDR1 MGHRA and CDR2 YSYEKL. The CDR3 runs to 17 residues. V lost 2 bases and J lost 0, with 14 bases in between. CDR3 amino acids: CASSQWDGLNSYNEQFF. CDR3 sequence (DNA): TGCGCCAGCAGCCAATGGGACGGGCTAAACTCCTACAATGAGCAGTTCTTC.

On this clonotype: A much bigger clone sits one base away, suggesting this may be a read error. The chain employs TRBV29-1 and TRBJ1-2; D is uncertain. The germline V gene has CDR1 SQVTM and CDR2 ANQGSEA. This CDR3 spans 12 amino acids. V was trimmed by 6 bases and J by 2 bases, leaving 10 bases between them. CDR3: CSVGLGNYGYTF. The CDR3 DNA reads TGCAGCGTGGGGTTGGGGAACTATGGCTACACCTTC.

This clonotype was seen more than once but under ten times. The V call is TRBV7-9, the J call TRBJ1-1, with a weak D call TRBD1 (5 bases). The CDR3 length is 16 residues. V was trimmed by 4 bases and J by 1 base, leaving 16 bases between them. The germline V gene has CDR1 SEHNR and CDR2 FQNEAQ (reference sequence). CDR3 sequence (DNA): TGTGCCAGCAGCTCCTCCCGAGGGGTCGGGAACACTGAAGCTTTCTTT. Encoded protein: CASSSSRGVGNTEAFF. Variable domain in full (rest from reference TRBV7-9 and TRBJ1-1): DTGVSQNPRHKITKRGQNVTFRCDPISEHNRLYWYRQTLGQGPEFLTYFQNEAQLEKSRLLSDRFSAERPKGSFSTLEIQRTEQGDSAMYLCASSSSRGVGNTEAFFGQGTRLTVV.

The chain joins TRBV5-1 to TRBJ2-7; D may be TRBD2 (6 bases). There are 13 residues in the CDR3. CDR1 and CDR2 (germline): SGHRS, YFSETQ. V lost 4 bases, J lost 5 bases, and 13 bases lay in between. The CDR3 bases are TGCGCCAGCAGCCCGGGAGCCACCGACGAGCAGTACTTC. Translated: CASSPGATDEQYF.

This chain links TRBV20-1 with TRBJ2-6, with D possibly matching TRBD2 (6 bases). Trimming shortened V by 1 base and J by 0 bases, and 13 bases separated the two germline ends. Germline V gives CDR1 DFQATT, CDR2 SNEGSKA (reference sequence). The CDR3 spans 17 residues. The CDR3 spells CSARVGGASSGANVLTF. The DNA for the CDR3 is TGCAGTGCTAGAGTGGGGGGTGCCAGCTCTGGGGCCAACGTCCTGACTTTC.

The V call is TRBV20-1, the J call TRBJ2-3; D may be TRBD1 (6 bases). Germline CDR1 is DFQATT and CDR2 is SNEGSKA (reference sequence). V lost 5 bases to trimming and J lost 4 bases, with 16 bases between them. The CDR3 has 14 amino acids. The CDR3 sequence is CSARLRQESDTQYF. The CDR3 nucleotides are TGCAGTGCTCGATTGAGACAGGAGTCAGATACGCAGTATTTT.

The rearrangement joins TRBV7-9 to TRBJ1-5; D possibly corresponds to TRBD1 (5 bases). The V gene's germline CDR1 is SEHNR and CDR2 FQNEAQ (reference sequence). This CDR3 is built from 13 residues. Trimming removed 4 bases from V and 6 bases from J, with 10 bases in between. The CDR3 sequence: CASSYGGSQPQHF. DNA of the CDR3: TGTGCCAGCAGCTACGGGGGTTCTCAGCCCCAGCATTTT.

This clonotype was detected ten times or more. V and J are TRBV6-1 and TRBJ2-7; D possibly corresponds to TRBD1 (6 bases). Germline CDR1 is MNHNS and CDR2 is SASEGT. V lost 4 bases and J 3 bases, leaving 16 bases between the germline ends. This CDR3 spans 15 amino acids. CDR3 nucleotide sequence: TGTGCCAGCAGTGTCCGGGACACCGCTGGCTACGAGCAGTACTTC. It specifies CASSVRDTAGYEQYF.

The rearrangement uses TRBV7-9 and TRBJ1-2; D possibly corresponds to TRBD1 (5 bases). Deletions cut 1 base from V and 3 bases from J, with 15 bases between. CDR3 length: 16 residues. CDR1 and CDR2 from the germline V gene are SEHNR and FQNEAQ (reference sequence). DNA of the CDR3: TGTGCCAGCAGCTTAGAAAGTGGGGGATCGGACTATGGCTACACCTTC. Amino acids: CASSLESGGSDYGYTF.

This rearrangement joins TRBV14 to TRBJ1-4, with TRBD1 as a possible D gene (5 bases). CDR3 size: 14 residues. The V end lost 0 bases, the J end lost 7 bases, and 9 bases lay between the germline ends. The germline V gene encodes CDR1 SGHDN and CDR2 FVKESK. CDR3 sequence: CASSQDPGSEKLFF. As DNA, the CDR3 is TGTGCCAGCAGCCAAGACCCAGGGTCTGAAAAACTGTTTTTT.

The rearrangement links TRBV7-2 to TRBJ2-7; a possible D gene is TRBD1 (6 bases). CDR3 length equals 16 residues. The germline V gene encodes CDR1 SGHTA and CDR2 FQGNSA. V was clipped by 1 base and J by 4 bases, with 17 bases between them. The CDR3 DNA follows: TGTGCCAGCAGCTTAGGGCCCGGGACACCCACGTACGAGCAGTACTTC. As protein: CASSLGPGTPTYEQYF.

The V call is TRBV5-1, the J call TRBJ2-3; 8 nucleotides align to TRBD1. V dropped 0 bases and J dropped 4; count of bases not matched to a gene: 7. The CDR3 spans 16 residues. The germline gives CDR1 SGHRS, CDR2 YFSETQ. The CDR3 nucleotides are TGCGCCAGCAGCTTGGCGGGACAGGTTGGTCCAGATACGCAGTATTTT. Its translation is CASSLAGQVGPDTQYF.

The J gene is TRBJ2-1, the V gene TRBV4-1, with 11 bases identical to TRBD2. V trimming: 2 bases; J trimming: 6 bases; junction bases outside the gene matches: 9. Looked up from germline, CDR1 is MGHRA and CDR2 is YSYEKL. The CDR3 loop spans 17 amino acids. The CDR3 sequence: CASSQRPLAGGPNEQFF. CDR3 nucleotide sequence: TGCGCCAGCAGCCAACGCCCCCTAGCGGGAGGTCCCAATGAGCAGTTCTTC.

The rearrangement links TRBV6-5 to TRBJ1-1, with D perhaps TRBD1 (6 bases). V lost 0 bases to trimming and J lost 10 bases, with 15 bases between them. The CDR3 sequence is 14 residues long. Germline CDR1 MNHEY, CDR2 SVGAGI. The CDR3 DNA follows: TGTGCCAGCAGTTACTCGAGTACCCGGGGGCTAGCTTTCTTT. Residues: CASSYSSTRGLAFF.

In this sample, this clonotype turned up a few times. The chain links TRBV7-2 to TRBJ2-1; D not resolved. Germline loops: CDR1 SGHTA, CDR2 FQGNSA. Trimming cost V 7 bases and J 10 bases, with 11 bases left between them. CDR3 length equals 11 residues. CDR3 DNA sequence: TGTGCCAGCACCCTGATAGAAGAGCAGTTCTTC. Its protein is CASTLIEEQFF.

This clonotype was picked up one time. CDR3 sequence reads: CASSLDAGGVPPNEQFF. As DNA, the CDR3 is TGTGCCAGCAGCTTAGACGCAGGCGGTGTTCCCCCCAATGAGCAGTTCTTC. V and J are TRBV7-2 and TRBJ2-1, with D hard to call. CDR1 and CDR2 from the germline V gene are SGHTA and FQGNSA. V was trimmed by 1 base and J by 6 bases, leaving 19 bases between them. The CDR3 runs 17 residues.

This clonotype was observed a handful of times. V usage is TRBV29-1 and J usage is TRBJ1-1; D perhaps matches TRBD1 (6 bases). In germline, CDR1 is SQVTM, CDR2 ANQGSEA. The CDR3 covers 12 residues. V lost 4 bases to trimming and J lost 10 bases, with 16 bases between them. The CDR3, as DNA: TGCAGCGTTGTAAGGGGGAGATTTGCAGCTTTCTTT. Its translation: CSVVRGRFAAFF.

In this sample, this clonotype turned up a few times. The rearrangement uses TRBV9 and TRBJ1-5; D uncertain. The germline CDR1 and CDR2 sequences are SGDLS and YYNGEE. V shed 0 bases and J shed 2 bases, with 6 bases lying between them. This CDR3 contains 14 residues. The chain's CDR3 is CASSVGWGNQPQHF. The CDR3 region has the DNA TGTGCCAGCAGCGTAGGTTGGGGCAATCAGCCCCAGCATTTT.

There are a few counts of this clonotype. J is TRBJ2-7 and V is TRBV12-3 or TRBV12-4; TRBD2 matches 7 bases. The J segment lost 3 bases and the V segment lost 5 bases, leaving 10 bases of the junction unmatched. The CDR3 covers 15 residues. CDR3 loop: CASSKRRETVYEQYF. CDR3 nucleotides: TGTGCCAGCAGTAAGAGGCGGGAGACTGTCTACGAGCAGTACTTC.

The chain uses TRBV5-6 and TRBJ1-2; possibly TRBD1 for D (5 bases). In germline, CDR1 is SGHDT, CDR2 YYEEEE. V lost 1 base and J lost 5, with 15 bases in between. The CDR3 loop spans 15 amino acids. CDR3 sequence: CASSLLGTFTYGYTF. Written as DNA, the CDR3 is TGTGCCAGCAGCTTGTTGGGGACCTTCACTTATGGCTACACCTTC.

This clonotype was found many times. J is TRBJ2-1 and V is TRBV10-3; D call uncertain. Germline V CDR1 and CDR2: ENHRY, SYGVKD. V gave up 3 bases and J gave up 10 bases, with 10 bases separating them. The CDR3 loop spans 12 amino acids. CDR3 protein: CAISDSDLEQFF. The CDR3 DNA follows: TGTGCCATCAGTGACTCCGACCTGGAGCAGTTCTTC.

The sample holds many counts of this clonotype. This chain links TRBV4-1 with TRBJ2-1; 9 positions agree with TRBD2. The CDR3 extends over 14 amino acids. Germline values: CDR1 MGHRA, CDR2 YSYEKL. Trimming cost V 1 base and J 9 bases; bases outside gene matches: 4. CDR3 amino acids: CASSQGLAGSEQFF. As DNA, the CDR3 is TGCGCCAGCAGCCAAGGCCTAGCGGGGAGTGAGCAGTTCTTC.

V usage is TRBV13 and J usage is TRBJ2-3; D is ambiguous. Trimming removed 2 bases at V and 9 bases at J, with 9 bases between. This CDR3 has 12 residues. Per germline, CDR1 PRHDT and CDR2 FYEKMQ (reference sequence). The CDR3 loop reads CASSLPEYTQYF. In DNA form, the CDR3 reads TGTGCCAGCAGCTTACCGGAGTACACGCAGTATTTT.